A selection of T cell receptor beta chains follows, all from one sample in a study of CD8+CD57+ T cells in acquired aplastic anemia. TCRdb reprocessed the reads via MiXCR and lists one record per CDR3 protein. Of under 200,000 distinct CDR3 sequences listed, less than 60% are singletons. The sequenced sample was sorted CD4+, CD8+, or CD8+CD57+ T cells (not recorded which) from PBMCs. All receptors come from a human donor with aplastic anemia. Both conserved end residues are part of each CDR3. The order of the fields is D gene, V gene, clone size, CDR3 length, J gene, CDR3 protein. D genes are given only for firm matches. Clone sizes are given selectively: once, few, many, or a class where the clone is expanded.

d_call: .
v_call: TRBV4-1
clone_size: once
cdr3_length: 15
j_call: TRBJ1-1
cdr3_aa: CASSQLFAMNTEAFF

d_call: TRBD1
v_call: TRBV19
clone_size: many
cdr3_length: 15
j_call: TRBJ2-3
cdr3_aa: CASSIGDRSTDTQYF

d_call: .
v_call: TRBV20-1
clone_size: few
cdr3_length: 18
j_call: TRBJ2-7
cdr3_aa: CSATRDSPWGHPTYEQYF

d_call: TRBD2
v_call: TRBV3-1
clone_size: .
cdr3_length: 15
j_call: TRBJ2-7
cdr3_aa: CASSQGGGTNYEQYF

d_call: .
v_call: TRBV7-3
clone_size: many
cdr3_length: 16
j_call: TRBJ1-1
cdr3_aa: CASSLSPGVMNTEAFF

d_call: .
v_call: TRBV20-1
clone_size: .
cdr3_length: 14
j_call: TRBJ1-6
cdr3_aa: CSAKKVAGHSPLHF

d_call: .
v_call: TRBV20-1
clone_size: .
cdr3_length: 10
j_call: TRBJ1-1
cdr3_aa: CSARVGDAFF

d_call: .
v_call: TRBV2
clone_size: .
cdr3_length: 15
j_call: TRBJ1-2
cdr3_aa: CASSDRGRDNYGYTF

d_call: TRBD1
v_call: TRBV12-3/TRBV12-4
clone_size: .
cdr3_length: 15
j_call: TRBJ2-7
cdr3_aa: CASSRDRGRSYEQYF

d_call: .
v_call: TRBV24-1
clone_size: many
cdr3_length: 13
j_call: TRBJ1-1
cdr3_aa: CATSDFRGNEAFF

d_call: TRBD1
v_call: TRBV5-1
clone_size: .
cdr3_length: 14
j_call: TRBJ2-7
cdr3_aa: CASRIQGAPYEQYF

d_call: TRBD2
v_call: TRBV25-1
clone_size: .
cdr3_length: 17
j_call: TRBJ2-1
cdr3_aa: CASSDTLLAGEVDEQFF

d_call: TRBD1
v_call: TRBV14
clone_size: many
cdr3_length: 14
j_call: TRBJ2-1
cdr3_aa: CASSGTGGFNEQFF

d_call: TRBD2
v_call: TRBV29-1
clone_size: .
cdr3_length: 14
j_call: TRBJ2-7
cdr3_aa: CSVALRLADYEQYF

d_call: .
v_call: TRBV29-1
clone_size: .
cdr3_length: 11
j_call: TRBJ2-1
cdr3_aa: CSVRPEPEQFF

d_call: .
v_call: TRBV5-1
clone_size: many
cdr3_length: 13
j_call: TRBJ2-5
cdr3_aa: CASRGRVSGTQYF

d_call: .
v_call: TRBV4-2
clone_size: many
cdr3_length: 17
j_call: TRBJ1-5
cdr3_aa: CASSQDSGGVGNQPQHF

d_call: .
v_call: TRBV10-3
clone_size: .
cdr3_length: 14
j_call: TRBJ1-4
cdr3_aa: CAISEMPGNGKLFF

d_call: .
v_call: TRBV7-8
clone_size: .
cdr3_length: 16
j_call: TRBJ2-2
cdr3_aa: CASSLALGGDTGELFF

d_call: TRBD2
v_call: TRBV29-1
clone_size: many
cdr3_length: 15
j_call: TRBJ2-1
cdr3_aa: CSVPLILAGVGEQFF

d_call: .
v_call: TRBV6-5
clone_size: many
cdr3_length: 13
j_call: TRBJ1-6
cdr3_aa: CASRQGLNSPLHF

d_call: TRBD2
v_call: TRBV9
clone_size: many
cdr3_length: 17
j_call: TRBJ2-3
cdr3_aa: CASSVGTSGASTDTQYF

d_call: TRBD2
v_call: TRBV7-9
clone_size: few
cdr3_length: 15
j_call: TRBJ2-7
cdr3_aa: CASTPRLAGPYEQYF

d_call: .
v_call: TRBV19
clone_size: .
cdr3_length: 15
j_call: TRBJ2-1
cdr3_aa: CASKRENILNNEQFF

d_call: TRBD1
v_call: TRBV20-1
clone_size: many
cdr3_length: 18
j_call: TRBJ1-6
cdr3_aa: CSARARTGGISYNSPLHF

d_call: TRBD1
v_call: TRBV4-1
clone_size: many
cdr3_length: 15
j_call: TRBJ1-2
cdr3_aa: CASSQGGRGRVGYTF

d_call: .
v_call: TRBV20-1
clone_size: .
cdr3_length: 13
j_call: TRBJ2-3
cdr3_aa: CSARTGEAGGQYF

d_call: TRBD2
v_call: TRBV28
clone_size: once
cdr3_length: 14
j_call: TRBJ2-3
cdr3_aa: CASSSGEGADTQYF

d_call: .
v_call: TRBV29-1
clone_size: .
cdr3_length: 13
j_call: TRBJ2-3
cdr3_aa: CSVEVQDLDTQYF

d_call: .
v_call: TRBV2
clone_size: .
cdr3_length: 13
j_call: TRBJ2-2
cdr3_aa: CASSVQGEGELFF

d_call: TRBD1
v_call: TRBV2
clone_size: .
cdr3_length: 13
j_call: TRBJ2-2
cdr3_aa: CASRGQALRELFF